This T cell receptor beta chain appears in the sequencing data of a study of blood T cell repertoires in COVID-19. At the level of the study: Samples representing acute and convalescent COVID-19 were sourced from the United States, Italy and Spain.

Method: immunoSEQ multiplex PCR; TCRdb's copy keeps in-frame clones and lacks some. This table has about 270,000 clones, about 88% appearing once. In germline, CDR1 is GTSNPN, CDR2 SVGIG (reference sequence). The length of the CDR3 is 14 residues. V was shortened by 8 bases and J by 0 bases, with 15 bases between the two germline ends. The clonotype comes from a woman between 50 and 59 years old who had recovered from COVID-19. The specimen sequenced was PBMCs or T cells enriched from blood (not recorded which). The gene calls are TRBV30 and TRBJ2-3; tentative D call: TRBD2 (5 bases). The CDR3 loop is CARDTGGSTDTQYF. The CDR3 bases are TGTGCCCGGGATACTGGCGGAAGCACAGATACGCAGTATTTT.